Following are 23 T cell receptor beta chains from one sample sequenced in a study of naive and memory T cell subsets. The SP2 primer and nested alpha and beta constant region primers amplified ligated cDNA in four rounds. MiXCR was run by TCRdb on the 5' RACE reads, yielding one entry per CDR3 protein. Of 48,000 or so distinct CDR3 sequences listed, roughly 4.7% are singletons. The library had UMIs added by 3' ligation of an oligonucleotide to TCR cDNA. The source is a female donor in good health.

This clonotype was observed many times. The J gene is TRBJ1-3, the V gene TRBV12-3 or TRBV12-4; D is undetermined. Trimming cost V 5 bases and J 0 bases, with 5 bases left between them. The CDR3 is 13 residues long. The CDR3 nucleotides read TGTGCCAGCAGTGCAAGCTCTGGAAACACCATATATTTT. Its protein is CASSASSGNTIYF.

The chain recombines TRBV9 with TRBJ1-2; no reliable D call. Germline CDR1 reads SGDLS; CDR2 reads YYNGEE. Trimming pared 7 bases from V and 4 bases from J, leaving 8 bases between. This CDR3 comprises 11 residues. CDR3 in amino acids: CASSQPYGYTF. The CDR3 DNA sequence: TGTGCCAGCTCTCAGCCCTATGGCTACACCTTC.

The chain combines TRBV12-3 or TRBV12-4 with TRBJ2-4; a weak D match, TRBD1 (6 bases). The CDR3 runs to 17 residues. Trimming removed 1 base at V and 0 bases at J, with 13 bases between. The DNA of the CDR3 is TGTGCCAGCAGTTTAGTGGGGGCTGCCAAAGCCAAAAACATTCAGTACTTC. As protein: CASSLVGAAKAKNIQYF.

This clonotype was counted at least ten times. The chain joins TRBV6-5 to TRBJ1-4; 8 bases map to TRBD1. The V gene end was trimmed by 5 bases and the J gene end by 6 bases; junction bases not matched to a gene: 2. The CDR3 totals 13 residues. Germline V gene lookup returns CDR1 MNHEY and CDR2 SVGAGI. CDR3 DNA: TGTGCCAGCAGTCAGGGGGCTGATGAAAAACTGTTTTTT. Residues: CASSQGADEKLFF.

V gene TRBV3-1 combines with J gene TRBJ2-6; D remains ambiguous. Germline lookup yields CDR1 LGHDT and CDR2 YNNKEL (reference sequence). The CDR3 loop spans 16 amino acids. Trimming left V 2 bases short and J 2 bases short, with 10 bases between. CDR3: CASSQYTPPGANVLTF. The CDR3 DNA is TGTGCCAGCAGCCAATATACACCCCCTGGGGCCAACGTCCTGACTTTC.

This clonotype was detected many times. The chain employs TRBV20-1 and TRBJ1-4; tentative D call: TRBD1 (5 bases). The CDR3 has 14 amino acids. Deletions cut 8 bases from V and 5 bases from J, with 18 bases between. Per germline, CDR1 DFQATT and CDR2 SNEGSKA (reference sequence). CDR3 in DNA: TGCAGTACAAGAGGCGCCGGGGCCAATGAAAAACTGTTTTTT. Protein product: CSTRGAGANEKLFF.

This clonotype was detected ten times or more. The chain combines TRBV28 with TRBJ2-3; TRBD1 is a possible D gene (6 bases). With 8 bases removed from V and 4 bases from J, the gap between germline ends came to 13 bases. Germline V lookup: CDR1 MDHEN, CDR2 SYDVKM. CDR3 length: 13 residues. In nucleotides, the CDR3 is TGTGCCAGCCTCAGGGGCGGAGCAGATACGCAGTATTTT. Translation: CASLRGGADTQYF.

This clonotype was picked up a small number of times. The V call is TRBV5-1, the J call TRBJ2-1; perhaps TRBD1 as D (6 bases). Trimming shortened V by 4 bases and J by 0 bases, and 11 bases separated the two germline ends. Germline CDR1 and CDR2: SGHRS and YFSETQ. The CDR3 length is 15 residues. Written as DNA, the CDR3 is TGCGCCAGCAGCGTAGACAGGAGCTCCTACAATGAGCAGTTCTTC. Its protein product is CASSVDRSSYNEQFF.

The chain carries TRBV6-6 and TRBJ2-1; D ambiguous. The V and J ends lost 0 bases and 0 bases respectively, with 3 bases between them. CDR1 is MNHNY, CDR2 SVGAGI, per germline (reference sequence). This CDR3 spans 14 amino acids. The CDR3 protein is CASSYSSSYNEQFF. CDR3 bases: TGTGCCAGCAGTTACTCTAGCTCCTACAATGAGCAGTTCTTC.

This clonotype has a count of ten or more. The chain has TRBV29-1 and TRBJ1-2; 8 bases match TRBD1. This CDR3 has 14 amino acids. Losses at the gene ends were 1 base for V and 4 bases for J; bases not matched to a gene: 5. Germline V gene sequence: CDR1 SQVTM, CDR2 ANQGSEA. CDR3 bases: TGCAGCGTTGAAGGCAGGGGGCAGAGCTATGGCTACACCTTC. It codes for CSVEGRGQSYGYTF.

The table lists this clonotype with many counts. The V gene is TRBV28, the J gene TRBJ2-5; tentative D call: TRBD1 (5 bases). The V and J ends lost 2 bases and 3 bases respectively, with 13 bases between them. The CDR3 has 15 residues. Germline CDR1 reads MDHEN; CDR2 reads SYDVKM. The CDR3 sequence is CASSLGSGMEETQYF. The CDR3 nucleotides read TGTGCCAGCAGTTTAGGGTCAGGGATGGAAGAGACCCAGTACTTC. Filled out from reference TRBV28 and TRBJ2-5, the complete variable domain reads DVKVTQSSRYLVKRTGEKVFLECVQDMDHENMFWYRQDPGLGLRLIYFSYDVKMKEKGDIPEGYSVSREKKERFSLILESASTNQTSMYLCASSLGSGMEETQYFGPGTRLLVL.

Only a few counts were recorded for this clonotype. This chain joins TRBV28 and TRBJ2-6; the D gene is possibly TRBD1 (6 bases). Germline V lookup: CDR1 MDHEN, CDR2 SYDVKM. The germline V and J ends were trimmed by 7 bases and 2 bases, with 12 bases remaining between them. The CDR3 is 15 residues long. CDR3: CASTFNRAGANVLTF. CDR3 sequence (DNA): TGTGCCAGCACTTTTAACAGGGCTGGGGCCAACGTCCTGACTTTC.

This clonotype is judged medium-sized. The CDR3 region has the DNA TGTGCCAGCAGCCAAGGCAGGGGAGGTGGAGAGACCCAGTACTTC. Its protein product is CASSQGRGGGETQYF. The chain recombines TRBV4-2 with TRBJ2-5; D tentatively reads TRBD1 or TRBD2 (6 bases each). Germline assignment: CDR1 LGHNA and CDR2 YNFKEQ. The V gene lost 1 base and the J gene lost 4 bases, with 13 bases spanning the gap. There are 15 residues in the CDR3.

This clonotype was counted a few times. It may be a read error: a sequence one base away is much more abundant. The chain combines TRBV11-2 with TRBJ1-2, with D unresolved. Germline V CDR1 and CDR2: SGHAT, FQNNGV. Trimming left V 5 bases short and J 12 bases short, with 22 bases between. The CDR3 loop spans 14 amino acids. CDR3 protein: CASSQWEGAFGDTF. In nucleotides, the CDR3 is TGTGCCAGCAGCCAATGGGAGGGTGCTTTCGGCGACACCTTC. Filled out from reference TRBV11-2 and TRBJ1-2, the complete variable domain reads EAGVAQSPRYKIIEKRQSVAFWCNPISGHATLYWYQQILGQGPKLLIQFQNNGVVDDSQLPKDRFSAERLKGVDSTLKIQPAKLEDSAVYLCASSQWEGAFGDTFGSGTRLTVV.

This clonotype was seen ten or more times. The chain uses TRBV20-1 and TRBJ2-3, with D unresolved. This CDR3 is built from 15 residues. V lost 4 bases and J 1 base, leaving 15 bases between the germline ends. Germline V gives CDR1 DFQATT, CDR2 SNEGSKA (reference sequence). CDR3 nucleotide sequence: TGCAGTGCTATTTTTATTTCCTCTGGCACAGATACGCAGTATTTT. This encodes CSAIFISSGTDTQYF.

As for this clonotype: A much larger clone differs by one base, so this may be a read error. The V call is TRBV9, the J call TRBJ1-1; D is ambiguous. The CDR3 runs to 13 residues. Germline CDR1 reads SGDLS; CDR2 reads YYNGEE. CDR3 sequence (DNA): TGTGCCAGAAGCGTAGGTGGGATCACTGAAGCTTTCTTT. Protein: CARSVGGITEAFF.

In its sample, this clonotype was seen many times. The CDR3 DNA follows: TGTGCCAGCAGTTACTCATTCAGTGGCAATCAGCCCCAGCATTTT. Residues: CASSYSFSGNQPQHF. The chain has TRBV6-5 and TRBJ1-5, with D hard to call. Per germline, CDR1 MNHEY and CDR2 SVGAGI. V lost 0 bases, J lost 2 bases, and 8 bases lay in between. The CDR3 has 15 residues.

The sample holds many counts of this clonotype. This chain links TRBV5-1 with TRBJ2-7, with D possibly matching TRBD2 (6 bases). The V end was cut by 4 bases, the J end by 0 bases, with 20 bases between. Looked up from germline, CDR1 is SGHRS and CDR2 is YFSETQ. CDR3 length: 17 residues. The CDR3 protein is CASSRHSGAGSSYEQYF. As DNA, the CDR3 is TGCGCCAGCAGCCGACATAGTGGGGCGGGAAGCTCCTACGAGCAGTACTTC.

This clonotype was detected ten times or more. V and J are TRBV4-2 and TRBJ2-5, with D uncertain. Germline CDR1 is LGHNA and CDR2 is YNFKEQ. V lost 4 bases and J lost 5, with 17 bases in between. This CDR3 comprises 15 residues. CDR3 sequence (DNA): TGTGCCAGCAGCCGTGGGTCGGAAGGCGCTGAGACCCAGTACTTC. Its translation is CASSRGSEGAETQYF.

This clonotype was seen more than once but under ten times. The V and J genes are TRBV19 and TRBJ1-4, with TRBD1 as a possible D gene (5 bases). Trimming removed 8 bases at V and 3 bases at J, with 10 bases between. The CDR3 runs 13 residues. Germline V lookup: CDR1 LNHDA, CDR2 SQIVND (reference sequence). CDR3 protein: CASVGTSNEKLFF. The CDR3 DNA is TGTGCCAGTGTCGGGACGTCTAATGAAAAACTGTTTTTT.

This chain links TRBV28 with TRBJ2-1; D perhaps matches TRBD2 (5 bases). The CDR3 sequence is 12 residues long. Trimming removed 6 bases from V and 12 bases from J, with 15 bases in between. Per the germline V gene, CDR1 is MDHEN and CDR2 is SYDVKM. The chain's CDR3 is CASRPPDLVQFF. The CDR3 coding sequence is TGTGCCAGCAGGCCCCCGGACTTGGTGCAGTTCTTC.

This chain uses TRBV7-2 with TRBJ2-3; no firm D call. Germline V lookup: CDR1 SGHTA, CDR2 FQGNSA. V was shortened by 3 bases and J by 7 bases, with 8 bases between the two germline ends. The CDR3 length is 12 residues. CDR3 residues: CASSFPPNTQYF. The DNA of the CDR3 is TGTGCCAGCAGCTTCCCACCAAATACGCAGTATTTT.

This clonotype came up many times. V is TRBV28 and J is TRBJ2-7, with TRBD2 identical over 16 bases. V gave up 5 bases and J gave up 3 bases; unmatched junction bases: 10. Germline V gives CDR1 MDHEN, CDR2 SYDVKM. CDR3 length equals 18 residues. CDR3 residues: CASSIVGLAGGIYYEQYF. In DNA, the CDR3 is TGTGCCAGCAGTATAGTGGGACTAGCGGGAGGGATATACTACGAGCAGTACTTC. Variable domain in full (rest from reference TRBV28 and TRBJ2-7): DVKVTQSSRYLVKRTGEKVFLECVQDMDHENMFWYRQDPGLGLRLIYFSYDVKMKEKGDIPEGYSVSREKKERFSLILESASTNQTSMYLCASSIVGLAGGIYYEQYFGPGTRLTVT.